The entry below describes one T cell receptor beta chain. Antigen: not known. The primer mix had 60 Vbeta and 13 Jbeta primers. Repertoires were generated with immunoSEQ multiplex PCR, while TCRdb's copy carries only in-frame clones and drops some. The table shows 35,000 to 40,000 clones, with roughly 74% occurring only once. The data were taken from a study of cytomegalovirus exposure and HLA in healthy donors. Whole-study findings and limits: The study listed 150 to 200 cytomegalovirus-associated TCR beta chains.

Deletions cut 3 bases from V and 2 bases from J, with 7 bases between. CDR3 length: 13 amino acids. Looked up from germline, CDR1 is SEHNR and CDR2 is FQNEAQ (reference sequence). The chain carries TRBV7-9 and TRBJ2-5; D perhaps matches TRBD2 (5 bases). This TCR derives from a young man in good health and CMV-seronegative. Sequenced input: PBMCs. The CDR3 region is CASSFEGQETQYF. The CDR3 DNA reads TGTGCCAGCAGCTTTGAGGGACAAGAGACCCAGTACTTC.